This T cell receptor (beta chain) originates from a study of CD8 T cells in ankylosing spondylitis. Each CDR3 protein is one row after TCRdb ran MiXCR on the 5' RACE reads. The sample records about 250,000 distinct CDR3 sequences, roughly a quarter being singletons. The V end lost 0 bases, the J end lost 0 bases, and 15 bases lay between the germline ends. CDR3 size: 17 residues. General observations from the study: Earlier authors reported some of these motif variants in reactive arthritis synovial fluid and blood. Significant enrichment of disease-linked clones was reportedly seen in matched ankylosing spondylitis synovial fluid. Blood from ankylosing spondylitis patients appeared to carry a characteristic roughly 8-variant TCR beta motif. Researchers report that disease-linked clones proved CD8+ and relatively rare in peripheral blood.

This clonotype was detected only a few times. Its cognate antigen is unknown. The gene calls are TRBV12-3 or TRBV12-4 and TRBJ2-7; D possibly matches TRBD1 or TRBD2 (7 bases each). Sequences were obtained from blood, either unsorted or a sorted T cell fraction (not recorded which). This receptor was taken from a male donor with ankylosing spondylitis or in good health (not recorded which). The CDR3: CASSLALGGGDSYEQYF. The CDR3 DNA sequence: TGTGCCAGCAGTTTAGCGCTGGGAGGGGGCGACTCCTACGAGCAGTACTTC.